Presented here are 27 T cell receptor beta chains from one specimen sequenced in a study of T cells after yellow fever vaccination. TCRdb reprocessed the 5' RACE reads with MiXCR, giving one entry per CDR3 protein. The table includes a few hundred thousand distinct CDR3 sequences, 4.1% detected once. This sample comprised PBMCs, obtained 5 days after the yellow fever booster vaccination. Receptors originate from a man between 18 and 29 years old who received the YFV17D yellow fever vaccine.

This clonotype showed up many times. For the CDR3, the DNA is TGTGCCACCAGCAGGCAGGGCGGGACTGAAGCTTTCTTT. Translation gives CATSRQGGTEAFF. The gene calls are TRBV15 and TRBJ1-1, with a weak D call TRBD1 (5 bases). The CDR3 extends over 13 amino acids. Per germline, CDR1 LNHNV and CDR2 YYDKDF (reference sequence). Trimming removed 3 bases from V and 5 bases from J, with 10 bases in between.

This clonotype was observed a handful of times. The V call is TRBV3-1, the J call TRBJ2-7, with D possibly TRBD2 on 5 matching bases. This CDR3 has 12 amino acids. V lost 1 base to trimming and J lost 6 bases, with 7 bases between them. The germline CDR1 and CDR2 sequences are LGHDT and YNNKEL (reference sequence). This chain's CDR3 is CASSQASFEQYF. In DNA form, the CDR3 reads TGTGCCAGCAGCCAAGCTAGCTTCGAGCAGTACTTC.

The chain couples TRBV18 to TRBJ1-2, with D unresolved. With 3 bases removed from V and 4 bases from J, the gap between germline ends came to 12 bases. This CDR3 has 14 amino acids. Germline-derived CDR1 and CDR2 are KGHSH and LQKENI. The CDR3 sequence is CASSPVAGLYGYTF. CDR3 coding DNA: TGTGCCAGCTCACCCGTTGCAGGACTCTATGGCTACACCTTC.

The V call is TRBV5-1, the J call TRBJ2-2; D not resolved. This CDR3 is built from 14 residues. Germline CDR1 SGHRS, CDR2 YFSETQ. Between the trimmed V and J ends, which lost 2 bases and 3 bases, there was a span of 8 bases. The DNA for the CDR3 is TGCGCCAGCAGCTTTCCAGGAGACACCGGGGAGCTGTTTTTT. This sequence encodes CASSFPGDTGELFF.

This clonotype was seen many times. The chain has TRBV24-1 and TRBJ2-5; possibly TRBD1 or TRBD2 for D (7 bases each). Trimming stripped 9 bases from V and 5 bases from J, with 12 bases between. The CDR3 sequence is 12 residues long. The germline V gene encodes CDR1 KGHDR and CDR2 SFDVKD. This chain's CDR3 is CATQQGGETQYF. The CDR3 region has the DNA TGTGCCACCCAGCAGGGGGGGGAGACCCAGTACTTC.

This clonotype has more than one count but fewer than ten. The chain recombines TRBV4-1 with TRBJ2-1; D uncertain. The CDR3 runs 16 residues. Trimming removed 3 bases at V and 0 bases at J, with 12 bases between. Per the germline V gene, CDR1 is MGHRA and CDR2 is YSYEKL. This chain's CDR3 is CASSQGILSSYNEQFF. As DNA, the CDR3 is TGCGCCAGCAGCCAGGGAATATTGAGCTCCTACAATGAGCAGTTCTTC.

This clonotype came up a few times. This chain links TRBV18 with TRBJ2-3; the match to TRBD2 covers 14 bases. V lost 2 bases, J lost 3 bases, and 4 bases stayed unmatched. This CDR3 has 17 amino acids. Germline values: CDR1 KGHSH, CDR2 LQKENI. CDR3 nucleotide sequence: TGTGCCAGCTCACCAGGACTAGCGGGGGGAATGACAGATACGCAGTATTTT. Translation gives CASSPGLAGGMTDTQYF.

This clonotype was counted at least ten times. V gene TRBV5-1 combines with J gene TRBJ1-1, with D possibly being TRBD1 (6 bases). The germline V gene encodes CDR1 SGHRS and CDR2 YFSETQ. Trimming removed 4 bases from V and 1 base from J, with 26 bases in between. The CDR3 contains 19 residues. Here the CDR3 DNA reads TGCGCCAGCAGCCGGACAGCCGGTAGCAGTCAGCCCCAGAACACTGAAGCTTTCTTT. This encodes CASSRTAGSSQPQNTEAFF.

This clonotype turned up a few times. The chain has TRBV7-8 and TRBJ2-7, with 7 bases aligning to TRBD2. After removal of 5 bases from V and 1 base from J, the junction contained 5 bases not matched to a gene. This CDR3 spans 14 amino acids. CDR1 SGHVS and CDR2 FQNEAQ come from the germline V gene. CDR3: CASSIGLVSYEQYF. CDR3 nucleotides: TGTGCCAGCAGCATCGGACTAGTTTCCTACGAGCAGTACTTC.

This clonotype was observed many times. The DNA of the CDR3 is TGCGCCAGCAGCCTCGTCCCGGGACAGGGGCCGGGTACGCAGTATTTT. The encoded protein is CASSLVPGQGPGTQYF. The chain employs TRBV5-1 and TRBJ2-3, with 10 positions matching TRBD1. The trim removed 4 bases at V and 8 bases at J, leaving 13 bases unmatched. Per germline, CDR1 SGHRS and CDR2 YFSETQ. The CDR3 sequence is 16 residues long.

In its sample, this clonotype was seen a few times. V usage is TRBV18 and J usage is TRBJ1-3, with D uncertain. The CDR3 is 12 residues long. The germline gives CDR1 KGHSH, CDR2 LQKENI. Trimming took 2 bases from V and 7 from J, leaving 6 bases between them. CDR3 in DNA: TGTGCCAGCTCACCAGATGGGAACACCATATATTTT. This sequence encodes CASSPDGNTIYF.

This clonotype was picked up many times. V usage is TRBV7-2 and J usage is TRBJ2-7; D gene ambiguous. The ends were cut back, 2 bases at V and 7 bases at J, with 12 bases in the middle. This CDR3 comprises 13 residues. The germline V gene has CDR1 SGHTA and CDR2 FQGNSA. CDR3 in DNA: TGTGCCAGCAGCTTATTTCGGGCCCCAGAGCAGTACTTC. It yields the protein CASSLFRAPEQYF.

The genes are TRBV29-1 and TRBJ2-6; no definite D call. V lost 7 bases to trimming and J lost 0 bases, with 4 bases between them. The CDR3 loop spans 12 amino acids. Per germline, CDR1 SQVTM and CDR2 ANQGSEA. The CDR3 DNA reads TGCAGCGGAAGCTCTGGGGCCAACGTCCTGACTTTC. Encoded protein: CSGSSGANVLTF.

This clonotype was observed many times. V usage is TRBV2 and J usage is TRBJ1-2; no reliable D call. With 6 bases removed from V and 4 bases from J, the gap between germline ends came to 15 bases. This CDR3 has 14 residues. The germline gives CDR1 SNHLY, CDR2 FYNNEI. The CDR3 sequence: CASREEVSVYGYTF. The CDR3, as DNA: TGTGCCAGCAGGGAGGAGGTTTCAGTCTATGGCTACACCTTC.

This clonotype has more than one count but fewer than ten. This sequence joins TRBV11-3 and TRBJ2-3; D perhaps matches TRBD1 (5 bases). CDR1 SGHNT and CDR2 YENEEA come from the germline V gene. The V gene lost 4 bases and the J gene lost 7 bases, with 12 bases spanning the gap. The CDR3 is 13 amino acids. This CDR3 is CASSSEMGHTQYF. CDR3 DNA: TGTGCCAGCAGCTCCGAAATGGGGCATACGCAGTATTTT.

The CDR3 DNA reads TGTGCCAGCAGCCAAGAAGAATGGCAGCCTGGAAACACCATATATTTT. This gives the protein CASSQEEWQPGNTIYF. V and J are TRBV4-2 and TRBJ1-3; D remains ambiguous. The CDR3 contains 16 residues. Germline V gene lookup returns CDR1 LGHNA and CDR2 YNFKEQ. Deletions cut 0 bases from V and 2 bases from J, with 11 bases between.

This clonotype was detected a few times. This rearrangement joins TRBV7-8 to TRBJ1-2; D perhaps matches TRBD1 (6 bases). The V gene lost 2 bases and the J gene lost 3 bases, with 10 bases spanning the gap. CDR1 and CDR2 (germline): SGHVS, FQNEAQ. The CDR3 is 14 amino acids. In nucleotides, the CDR3 is TGTGCCAGCAGCTTAACAGGGTCTGACTATGGCTACACCTTC. Translated, it gives CASSLTGSDYGYTF.

The chain is built from TRBV27 and TRBJ2-3; D might be TRBD2 (6 bases). Trimming left V 7 bases short and J 6 bases short, with 23 bases between. Germline-derived CDR1 and CDR2 are MNHEY and SMNVEV (reference sequence). The CDR3 spans 16 residues. The CDR3 protein is CASKIRETRRGDTQYF. For the CDR3, the DNA is TGTGCCAGCAAGATCCGGGAGACCAGGCGAGGGGATACGCAGTATTTT.

This chain uses TRBV6-5 with TRBJ2-7, with D possibly being TRBD2 (6 bases). Trimming removed 0 bases at V and 5 bases at J, with 14 bases between. Germline CDR1 and CDR2: MNHEY and SVGAGI. This CDR3 has 15 amino acids. The CDR3 DNA follows: TGTGCCAGCAGTTACTCGAGAACGGGGGACCACGAGCAGTACGTC. Its protein product is CASSYSRTGDHEQYV.

This clonotype was seen only a few times. The rearrangement links TRBV5-1 to TRBJ2-7, with 9 bases aligning to TRBD1. The junction had 13 bases not matched to a gene; V was cut back by 5 bases and J by 7 bases. CDR1 is SGHRS, CDR2 YFSETQ, per germline. The CDR3 has 15 residues. The CDR3 nucleotides read TGCGCCAGCAGTTATGGGACAGGGTGGAGTGGGGAGCAGTACTTC. Protein product: CASSYGTGWSGEQYF.

CDR3: CASSESAFGTGGSNEQFF. The CDR3 DNA reads as TGTGCCAGCAGTGAATCCGCGTTTGGGACAGGGGGCTCCAATGAGCAGTTCTTC. This rearrangement joins TRBV2 to TRBJ2-1; 12 bases fit TRBD1. Germline V lookup: CDR1 SNHLY, CDR2 FYNNEI. This CDR3 comprises 18 residues. The trim removed 2 bases at V and 6 bases at J, leaving 11 bases unmatched.

The table lists this clonotype with many counts. This chain connects TRBV28 to TRBJ2-2, with 9 bases fitting TRBD1. The CDR3 length is 17 residues. Germline V gene sequence: CDR1 MDHEN, CDR2 SYDVKM. Trimming took 5 bases from V and 1 from J; bases not matched to a gene: 8. CDR3 in amino acids: CASSETGGVENTGELFF. As DNA, the CDR3 is TGTGCCAGCAGTGAAACAGGGGGCGTCGAGAACACCGGGGAGCTGTTTTTT.

This clonotype is termed medium-sized. The V and J genes are TRBV5-1 and TRBJ2-3; D uncertain. The CDR3 length is 13 residues. In germline, CDR1 is SGHRS, CDR2 YFSETQ. V was cut by 4 bases and J by 1 base, with 7 bases left in between. Here the CDR3 reads CASSPDRTDTQYF. For the CDR3, the DNA is TGCGCCAGCAGCCCCGACCGCACAGATACGCAGTATTTT.

There are many counts of this clonotype. V usage is TRBV20-1 and J usage is TRBJ2-7, with a tentative D call TRBD2 (5 bases). The germline V gene encodes CDR1 DFQATT and CDR2 SNEGSKA (reference sequence). The CDR3 is 11 amino acids. Trimming shortened V by 5 bases and J by 2 bases, and 7 bases separated the two germline ends. DNA of the CDR3: TGCAGTGCTCCCGGGACCTACGAGCAGTACTTC. As protein: CSAPGTYEQYF.

This chain connects TRBV9 to TRBJ1-6; D is undetermined. V was pared by 0 bases and J by 9 bases, with 13 bases between. Germline lookup yields CDR1 SGDLS and CDR2 YYNGEE. The CDR3 is made up of 15 amino acids. CDR3 bases: TGTGCCAGCAGCGTAGACTACCGAACTCCTTCACCCCTCCACTTT. The encoded protein is CASSVDYRTPSPLHF.

This clonotype was counted many times. V is TRBV6-5 and J is TRBJ2-7, with a possible D match to TRBD2 (5 bases). Germline assignment: CDR1 MNHEY and CDR2 SVGAGI. Trimming shortened V by 0 bases and J by 6 bases, and 15 bases separated the two germline ends. The length of the CDR3 is 15 residues. The CDR3 sequence: CASSYSILPGIEQYF. The CDR3 DNA reads TGTGCCAGCAGTTACTCGATCCTTCCGGGGATCGAGCAGTACTTC.

Ten or more counts support this clonotype. The CDR3 spells CASSLQAGEQFF. The DNA of the CDR3 is TGTGCCAGCAGCTTACAAGCGGGGGAGCAGTTCTTC. The chain uses TRBV7-3 and TRBJ2-1, with 7 bases lining up with TRBD2. From germline, CDR1 is SGHTA and CDR2 FQGTGA. The V segment lost 2 bases and the J segment 10 bases; nucleotides outside the gene matches: 2. The CDR3 is 12 residues long.